One sample yielded the 19 T cell receptor beta chains listed below, sequenced in a study of blood T cell repertoires in COVID-19. The assay was immunoSEQ multiplex PCR, and TCRdb's table has in-frame clones only and misses some. The sample includes around 300,000 clones, roughly 88% seen only once; the top ten take under 5%. Material: peripheral blood. Receptor source: a woman aged 50 to 65 with active or convalescent COVID-19.

This clone has a single count. The chain employs TRBV5-1 and TRBJ2-7, with TRBD2 identical over 7 bases. In germline, CDR1 is SGHRS, CDR2 YFSETQ. V was clipped by 3 bases and J by 3 bases; unmatched bases: 3. The CDR3 covers 13 residues. CDR3 in DNA: TGCGCCAGCAGCTGGCCGGGGGGCTACGAGCAGTACTTC. This sequence encodes CASSWPGGYEQYF. Supplemented by reference TRBV5-1 and TRBJ2-7, the full variable domain reads KAGVTQTPRYLIKTRGQQVTLSCSPISGHRSVSWYQQTPGQGLQFLFEYFSETQRNKGNFPGRFSGRQFSNSRSEMNVSTLELGDSALYLCASSWPGGYEQYFGPGTRLTVT.

This chain joins TRBV9 and TRBJ2-3; 7 nucleotides align to TRBD2. From germline, CDR1 is SGDLS and CDR2 YYNGEE. This CDR3 contains 16 residues. V was pared by 3 bases and J by 5 bases, with 12 bases of the junction left unmatched. The CDR3 sequence: CASSGRGSGERDTQYF. In DNA form, the CDR3 reads TGTGCCAGCAGCGGGCGTGGGAGCGGGGAAAGAGATACGCAGTATTTT.

The CDR3 here is CAISQPGLAGRIKRYEQYF. The DNA of the CDR3 is TGTGCCATCAGCCAACCGGGACTAGCGGGAAGGATTAAGCGCTACGAGCAGTACTTC. The chain is built from TRBV10-3 and TRBJ2-7; 13 bases line up with TRBD2. Germline-derived CDR1 and CDR2 are ENHRY and SYGVKD. This CDR3 region has 19 residues. The trim removed 6 bases at V and 3 bases at J, leaving 17 bases unmatched.

V gene TRBV4-3 combines with J gene TRBJ1-1; D is ambiguous. The CDR3 is made up of 13 amino acids. V gave up 1 base and J gave up 4 bases, with 7 bases separating them. Per germline, CDR1 LGHNA and CDR2 YSLEER. CDR3 sequence reads: CASSQGSGTEAFF. The CDR3 region has the DNA TGCGCCAGCAGCCAAGGGAGTGGCACTGAAGCTTTCTTT.

The chain combines TRBV2 with TRBJ1-1; D is perhaps TRBD1 (5 bases). CDR3 length: 14 residues. CDR1 and CDR2 from the germline V gene are SNHLY and FYNNEI. Trimming removed 6 bases at V and 4 bases at J, with 15 bases between. CDR3 amino acids: CASRQNSGGTEAFF. In nucleotides, the CDR3 is TGTGCCAGCAGGCAAAACTCGGGGGGCACTGAAGCTTTCTTT.

The chain carries TRBV14 and TRBJ2-3, with D tentatively TRBD2 (7 bases). The length of the CDR3 is 16 residues. Germline V gives CDR1 SGHDN, CDR2 FVKESK. The ends were cut back, 0 bases at V and 2 bases at J, with 12 bases in the middle. The CDR3 sequence: CASSQDWGGHTDTQYF. The DNA for the CDR3 is TGTGCCAGCAGCCAAGATTGGGGGGGCCACACAGATACGCAGTATTTT.

This clone was seen a few times. The chain recombines TRBV27 with TRBJ1-2; D perhaps matches TRBD1 (5 bases). The V gene's germline CDR1 is MNHEY and CDR2 SMNVEV (reference sequence). The V gene lost 8 bases and the J gene lost 8 bases, with 18 bases spanning the gap. This CDR3 is 13 amino acids long. The CDR3 spells CASARRGVGGYTF. As DNA, the CDR3 is TGTGCCAGCGCCCGTCGGGGGGTCGGGGGCTACACCTTC.

In the case of this clone: Other DNA sequences in the same sample also yield this CDR3. The rearrangement links TRBV18 to TRBJ1-2; 8 bases match TRBD1. The V and J ends lost 3 bases and 6 bases, in that order; junction bases with no gene match: 3. The CDR3 is made up of 13 amino acids. In germline, CDR1 is KGHSH, CDR2 LQKENI. The CDR3 region is CASSPTGDHGYTF. Here the CDR3 DNA reads TGTGCCAGCTCACCGACAGGGGACCATGGCTACACCTTC.

The chain carries TRBV11-2 and TRBJ2-2; 9 nucleotides align to TRBD1. Germline loops: CDR1 SGHAT, CDR2 FQNNGV. The junction had 7 bases not matched to a gene; V was cut back by 3 bases and J by 5 bases. This CDR3 is 16 amino acids long. The CDR3 DNA reads TGTGCCAGCAGCTTCTTACAGGGGGCAAGAACCGGGGAGCTGTTTTTT. Encoded protein: CASSFLQGARTGELFF.

The chain has TRBV6-5 and TRBJ1-1; 7 positions agree with TRBD1. Germline CDR1 and CDR2: MNHEY and SVGAGI. The junction had 10 bases not matched to a gene; V was cut back by 8 bases and J by 7 bases. The CDR3 sequence is 13 residues long. The CDR3 DNA reads as TGTGCCAGCCAGTCCAGGGGGGACGGTGAAGCTTTCTTT. Residues: CASQSRGDGEAFF.

V is TRBV2 and J is TRBJ2-5, with 7 bases lining up with TRBD1. The V gene's germline CDR1 is SNHLY and CDR2 FYNNEI. The CDR3 sequence is 12 residues long. The V and J ends lost 3 bases and 5 bases, in that order; junction bases with no gene match: 0. In DNA form, the CDR3 reads TGTGCCAGCAGTGACAGGGGGGAGACCCAGTACTTC. Translating gives CASSDRGETQYF.

The chain recombines TRBV5-1 with TRBJ2-2, with 10 nucleotides matching TRBD2. CDR3 size: 15 residues. Germline CDR1 is SGHRS and CDR2 is YFSETQ. V lost 4 bases to trimming and J lost 0 bases; unmatched junction nucleotides: 0. CDR3 amino acids: CASSGLAANTGELFF. In nucleotides, the CDR3 is TGCGCCAGCAGCGGACTAGCGGCGAACACCGGGGAGCTGTTTTTT.

This rearrangement joins TRBV7-8 to TRBJ2-7; TRBD2 matches at 13 bases. CDR3 length equals 15 residues. From germline, CDR1 is SGHVS and CDR2 FQNEAQ. Trimming removed 6 bases from V and 2 bases from J; junction bases left unmatched: 4. The CDR3 region is CASRGLAGLTYEQYF. CDR3 nucleotides: TGTGCCAGCAGGGGACTAGCGGGACTTACCTACGAGCAGTACTTC. Full variable domain (remainder filled in from reference TRBV7-8 and TRBJ2-7): GAGVSQSPRYKVAKRGQDVALRCDPISGHVSLFWYQQALGQGPEFLTYFQNEAQLDKSGLPSDRFFAERPEGSVSTLKIQRTQQEDSAVYLCASRGLAGLTYEQYFGPGTRLTVT.

This clone has only one observation. At one of its ends the junction is not consistent with the germline gene, which may arise from a read error. The rearrangement links TRBV7-7 to TRBJ2-7; TRBD1 might be the D (5 bases). The V gene's germline CDR1 is SSHAT and CDR2 FNYEAQ (reference sequence). The CDR3 runs 15 residues. The CDR3 DNA follows: TGTGCTAGCAGCCGGGCCCTTGGGGCCTCCTACGAGCAGTACTTC. Translated, it gives CASSRALGASYEQYF.

Notes on this clone: One junction end disagrees with the germline gene, perhaps due to a read error. This rearrangement joins TRBV6-2 or TRBV6-3 to TRBJ2-3; 8 bases fit TRBD2. CDR1 MNHEY and CDR2 SVGEGT come from the germline V gene. The CDR3 totals 12 residues. The CDR3 here is CASSTTSGGKDF. CDR3 in DNA: TGTGCCAGCAGTACCACTAGCGGTGGGAAGGATTTT.

The chain links TRBV20-1 to TRBJ2-7; 12 nucleotides agree with TRBD2. The J segment lost 0 bases and the V segment lost 5 bases, leaving 11 bases of the junction unmatched. CDR3 size: 17 residues. Germline V CDR1 and CDR2: DFQATT, SNEGSKA (reference sequence). The DNA of the CDR3 is TGCAGTGCTCGTGGACTAGCGGGGCCCCCGGGCTCCTACGAGCAGTACTTC. Translation: CSARGLAGPPGSYEQYF.

In DNA, the CDR3 is TGTGCCAGCAGCGCCGGGACTAGCGGGAGAGAGACCCAGTACTTC. The encoded protein is CASSAGTSGRETQYF. The rearrangement links TRBV2 to TRBJ2-5; 14 bases fit TRBD2. Germline V CDR1 and CDR2: SNHLY, FYNNEI. The CDR3 sequence is 15 residues long. J was trimmed by 4 bases and V by 6 bases; bases with no gene match: 4.

This chain joins TRBV9 and TRBJ1-1; TRBD1 matches at 9 bases. Germline loops: CDR1 SGDLS, CDR2 YYNGEE. This CDR3 has 15 residues. After removal of 5 bases from V and 2 bases from J, the junction contained 7 bases not matched to a gene. The DNA for the CDR3 is TGTGCCAGCAGTGGGGGACAGGGAATTAACACTGAAGCTTTCTTT. Protein product: CASSGGQGINTEAFF.

The rearrangement joins TRBV24-1 to TRBJ1-2; the match to TRBD1 covers 7 bases. Per the germline V gene, CDR1 is KGHDR and CDR2 is SFDVKD. This CDR3 region has 14 residues. J gave up 4 bases and V 5 bases, and 6 bases lay outside the gene matches. The DNA for the CDR3 is TGTGCCACCAGTGCTGGAGACAGGGCCTATGGCTACACCTTC. It yields the protein CATSAGDRAYGYTF.